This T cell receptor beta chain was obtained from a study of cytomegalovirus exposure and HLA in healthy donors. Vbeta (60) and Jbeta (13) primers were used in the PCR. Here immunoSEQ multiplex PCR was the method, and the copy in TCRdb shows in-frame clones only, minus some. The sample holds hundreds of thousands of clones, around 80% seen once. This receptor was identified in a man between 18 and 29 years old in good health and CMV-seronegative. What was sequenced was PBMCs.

The CDR3 nucleotides read TGCAGCGTCGACTGGACAGGGAAGGATGGCTACACCTTC. Its protein is CSVDWTGKDGYTF. The V and J genes are TRBV29-1 and TRBJ1-2, with TRBD1 matching 8 bases. V dropped 6 bases and J dropped 6; count of bases not matched to a gene: 9. The CDR3 contains 13 residues. CDR1 is SQVTM, CDR2 ANQGSEA, per germline.